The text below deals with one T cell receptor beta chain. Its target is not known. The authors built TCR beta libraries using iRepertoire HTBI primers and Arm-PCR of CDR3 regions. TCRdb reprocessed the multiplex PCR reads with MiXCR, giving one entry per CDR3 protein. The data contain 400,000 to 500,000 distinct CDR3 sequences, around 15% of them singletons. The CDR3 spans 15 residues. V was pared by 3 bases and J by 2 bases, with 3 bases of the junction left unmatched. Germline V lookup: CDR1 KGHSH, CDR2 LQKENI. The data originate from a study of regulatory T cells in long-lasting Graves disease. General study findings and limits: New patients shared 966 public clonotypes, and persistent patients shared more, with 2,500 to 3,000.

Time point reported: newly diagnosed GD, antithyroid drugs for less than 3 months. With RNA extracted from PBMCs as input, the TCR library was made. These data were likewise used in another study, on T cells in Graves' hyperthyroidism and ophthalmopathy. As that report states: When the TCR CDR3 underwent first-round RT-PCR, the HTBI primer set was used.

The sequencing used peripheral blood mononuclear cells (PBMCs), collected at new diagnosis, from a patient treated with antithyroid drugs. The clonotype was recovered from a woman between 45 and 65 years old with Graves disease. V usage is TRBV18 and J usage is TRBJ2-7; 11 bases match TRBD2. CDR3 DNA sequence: TGTGCCAGCTCACCGACACTAGCGGGAGCCTACGAGCAGTACTTC. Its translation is CASSPTLAGAYEQYF.